The subject of this entry is one T cell receptor (beta chain). Antigen unknown. Given a much more abundant clone one base away, this may be a read error. The conserved closing phenylalanine or tryptophan is absent in this CDR3, likely reflecting a read error. This sample's time point: sample taken at primary tumor resection. In TCRdb, the 5' RACE reads were re-called with MiXCR into one record per CDR3 protein. The profile shows several thousand distinct CDR3 sequences, 25% to 30% of them singletons. CDR1 is SNHLY and CDR2 is FYNNEI in the germline V gene. V shed 3 bases and J shed 1 base, with 10 bases lying between them. The CDR3 is 16 residues long. The data stem from a study of spatial heterogeneity in lung cancer. Study summary: Alpha-chain sequences were detected in numbers that were consistently lower than beta-chain sequences. There were, on average, more than ten raw-read appearances for each unique TCR and UMI combination. Study observations and caveats: The study estimated around 6.3% alpha and approximately 13% beta chain coverage of tumor T cells. Tumor mutation count correlated with how many alpha and beta TCRs expanded intratumorally.

The source material was lung tumor tissue, sampled at surgery. The TCR originated in a female donor with early-stage non-small cell lung cancer. The rearrangement links TRBV2 to TRBJ2-6; D uncertain. The CDR3 DNA reads as TGTGCCAGCAGTGAGGGTACCTCTTCTGGGGCCAACGTCCTGACTTCC. The encoded protein is CASSEGTSSGANVLTS.